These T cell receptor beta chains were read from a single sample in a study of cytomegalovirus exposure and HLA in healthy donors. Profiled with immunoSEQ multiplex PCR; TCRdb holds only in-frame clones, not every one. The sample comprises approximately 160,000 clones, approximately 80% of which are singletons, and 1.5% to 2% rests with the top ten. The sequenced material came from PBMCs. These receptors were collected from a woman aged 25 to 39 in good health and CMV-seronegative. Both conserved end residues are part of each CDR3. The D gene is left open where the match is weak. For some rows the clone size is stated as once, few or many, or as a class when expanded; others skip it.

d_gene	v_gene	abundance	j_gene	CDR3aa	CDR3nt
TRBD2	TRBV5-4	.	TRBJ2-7	CASSRDYSYEQYF	TGTGCCAGCAGCCGGGACTACTCCTACGAGCAGTACTTC
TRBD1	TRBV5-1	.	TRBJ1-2	CASSGQTGGDGYTF	TGCGCCAGCAGCGGGCAGACAGGGGGTGATGGCTACACCTTC
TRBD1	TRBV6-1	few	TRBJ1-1	CASNRGLTEAFF	TGTGCCAGCAACAGGGGGCTCACTGAAGCTTTCTTT
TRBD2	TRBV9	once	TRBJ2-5	CASSVGLQIQETQYF	TGTGCCAGCAGCGTGGGACTACAGATCCAAGAGACCCAGTACTTC
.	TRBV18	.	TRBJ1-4	CASSPPKLSSNEKLFF	TGTGCCAGCTCACCACCGAAACTGTCCTCGAATGAAAAACTGTTTTTT
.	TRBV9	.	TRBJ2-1	CASSLREYNEQFF	TGTGCCAGCAGCCTCAGGGAATACAATGAGCAGTTCTTC
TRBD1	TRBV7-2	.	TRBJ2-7	CASSVGPWGQSYEQYF	TGTGCCAGCAGCGTGGGCCCATGGGGACAGTCCTACGAGCAGTACTTC
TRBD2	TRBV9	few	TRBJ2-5	CASSVGDYYQETQYF	TGTGCCAGCAGCGTTGGGGACTACTACCAAGAGACCCAGTACTTC
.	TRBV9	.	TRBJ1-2	CASSPRYGGYTF	TGTGCCAGCAGCCCCCGGTACGGGGGCTACACCTTC
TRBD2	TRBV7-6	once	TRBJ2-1	CASSPWWGTSGTNEQFF	TGTGCCAGCAGCCCCTGGTGGGGGACTAGCGGGACAAATGAGCAGTTCTTC
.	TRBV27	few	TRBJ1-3	CASSTRTGGASGNTIYF	TGTGCCAGCAGTACCCGGACGGGAGGAGCCTCTGGAAACACCATATATTTT
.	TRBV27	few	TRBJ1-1	CASSSLGGNTEAFF	TGTGCCAGCAGTTCCCTTGGCGGGAACACTGAAGCTTTCTTT
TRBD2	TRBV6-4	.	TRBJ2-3	CASSASGSTDTQYF	TGTGCCAGCAGTGCTAGCGGCAGCACAGATACGCAGTATTTT
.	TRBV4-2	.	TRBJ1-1	CASSQEFQGHTEAFF	TGTGCCAGCAGCCAAGAATTCCAGGGTCACACTGAAGCTTTCTTT
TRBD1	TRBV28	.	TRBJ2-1	CASNPPDRGPGEQFF	TGTGCCAGCAACCCTCCGGACAGGGGGCCTGGTGAGCAGTTCTTC
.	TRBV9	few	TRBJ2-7	CASSGTRAEQYF	TGTGCCAGCAGCGGTACTAGAGCCGAGCAGTACTTC
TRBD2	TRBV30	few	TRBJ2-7	CAWSVPRSSGATYEQYF	TGTGCCTGGAGTGTACCGCGGTCTAGCGGGGCGACCTACGAGCAGTACTTC
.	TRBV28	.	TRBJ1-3	CASSLLSGNTIYF	TGTGCCAGCAGTTTATTATCGGGAAACACCATATATTTT
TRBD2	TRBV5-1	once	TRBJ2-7	CASSLWGGNEQYF	TGCGCCAGCAGCTTGTGGGGGGGGAACGAGCAGTACTTC
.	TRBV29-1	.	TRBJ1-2	CSVAGNYGYTF	TGCAGCGTTGCGGGGAACTATGGCTACACCTTC
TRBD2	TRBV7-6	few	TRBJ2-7	CASSLAPPFSSGSSDEQYF	TGTGCCAGCAGCTTAGCGCCCCCTTTCTCTAGCGGGAGTAGCGACGAGCAGTACTTC
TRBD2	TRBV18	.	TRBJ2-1	CASSSRTTSGGADNEQFF	TGTGCCAGCTCATCTAGGACCACTAGCGGGGGGGCGGACAATGAGCAGTTCTTC
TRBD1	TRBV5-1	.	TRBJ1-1	CASSVDRAGTEAFF	TGCGCCAGCAGCGTGGACAGGGCGGGCACTGAAGCTTTCTTT
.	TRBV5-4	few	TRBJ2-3	CASSLAGAGTDTQYF	TGTGCCAGCAGCTTGGCAGGGGCGGGCACAGATACGCAGTATTTT
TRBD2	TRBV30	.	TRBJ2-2	CAWTSGLAGYTGELFF	TGTGCCTGGACCTCGGGGCTAGCGGGGTACACCGGGGAGCTGTTTTTT
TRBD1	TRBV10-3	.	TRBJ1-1	CAIRHDRGGGEAFF	TGTGCCATCAGGCACGACAGGGGAGGGGGTGAAGCTTTCTTT
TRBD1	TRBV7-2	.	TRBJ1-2	CASSLGPDRGTGYTF	TGCGCCAGCAGCTTAGGACCCGACAGGGGGACTGGCTACACCTTC
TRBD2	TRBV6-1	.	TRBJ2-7	CASTASGTTYEQYF	TGTGCCAGCACGGCTAGCGGGACCACCTACGAGCAGTACTTC
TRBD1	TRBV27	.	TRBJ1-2	CASSIDRAFYGYTF	TGTGCCAGCAGTATAGACAGGGCCTTCTATGGCTACACCTTC
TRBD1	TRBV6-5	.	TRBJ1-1	CASSAGGLYTEAFF	TGTGCCAGCAGCGCAGGGGGCTTGTACACTGAAGCTTTCTTT
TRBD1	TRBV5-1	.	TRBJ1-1	CASSLDRGGPLNTEAFF	TGCGCCAGCAGCTTAGACAGGGGTGGCCCTCTAAACACTGAAGCTTTCTTT
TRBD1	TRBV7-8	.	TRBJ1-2	CASSLAEGQVYGYTF	TGTGCCAGCAGCTTAGCGGAGGGACAGGTCTATGGCTACACCTTC
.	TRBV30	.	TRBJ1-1	CAWAHGTEAFF	TGTGCCTGGGCTCACGGGACTGAAGCTTTCTTT
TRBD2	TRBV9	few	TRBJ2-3	CASSVVASGGTDTQYF	TGTGCCAGCAGCGTAGTGGCTAGCGGGGGTACAGATACGCAGTATTTT
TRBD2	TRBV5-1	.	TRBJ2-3	CASSLEGRLAGASSTDTQYF	TGCGCCAGCAGCTTGGAGGGGCGGCTAGCGGGAGCGTCAAGCACAGATACGCAGTATTTT
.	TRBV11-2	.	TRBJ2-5	CASSLDLGQSQETQYF	TGTGCCAGCAGCTTAGATCTCGGACAGTCCCAAGAGACCCAGTACTTC
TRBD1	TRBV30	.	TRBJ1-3	CASQGAGGNTIYF	TGTGCTTCCCAGGGGGCAGGTGGAAACACCATATATTTT
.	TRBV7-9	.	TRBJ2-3	CASSLRIAATDTQYF	TGTGCCAGCAGCTTACGCATAGCGGCCACAGATACGCAGTATTTT
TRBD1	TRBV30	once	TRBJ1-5	CAWSPTGGSQPQHF	TGTGCCTGGAGCCCGACAGGGGGCAGTCAGCCCCAGCATTTT
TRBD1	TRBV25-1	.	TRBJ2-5	CASSGDRIQETQYF	TGTGCCAGCAGTGGGGACAGGATCCAAGAGACCCAGTACTTC
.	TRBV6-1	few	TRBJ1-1	CASNAGNTEAFF	TGTGCCAGCAATGCCGGGAACACTGAAGCTTTCTTT